These T cell receptor beta chains were read from a single sample in a study of CD8+ T cells in alopecia areata. Method: immunoSEQ multiplex PCR; TCRdb's copy keeps in-frame clones and lacks some. The sample shows 90,000 or so clones, roughly 40% of them seen only once. The sequencing used CD8+ T cells sorted from blood, collected at week 24, from a patient treated with tofacitinib. The source is a human donor with alopecia areata. CDR3s include the opening cysteine and the closing phenylalanine or tryptophan. A D gene is named only where the DNA matches it firmly. Clone size is shown for a subset of rows, as once, few, many or a class of expanded clone.

TRBJ2-7 - 16 TRBV4-3 - TGCGCCAGCAGCCCACGGCTCTCCTCCCCCACCTACGAGCAGTACTTC CASSPRLSSPTYEQYF
TRBJ1-5 - 12 TRBV10-3 - TGTGCCATCAGTGCGCGCAATCAGCCCCAGCATTTT CAISARNQPQHF
TRBJ2-7 few 14 TRBV29-1 - TGCAGCGTTGAACTCCTGCAGGGGAGCTACGAGCAGTACTTC CSVELLQGSYEQYF
TRBJ2-7 - 16 TRBV4-1 - TGCGCCAGCAGCCAAGAACCCAACCCGAGGGTGGGCGAGCAGTACTTC CASSQEPNPRVGEQYF
TRBJ1-5 few 15 TRBV19 - TGTGCCAGTAGTATCGACAAAAAAAGCAATCAGCCCCAGCATTTT CASSIDKKSNQPQHF
TRBJ1-1 few 13 TRBV7-8 - TGTGCCAGCAGCTTGGGTTACAACACTGAAGCTTTCTTT CASSLGYNTEAFF
TRBJ2-5 - 18 TRBV30 TRBD1 TGTGCCTGGACCGAGGGACGAGGGACAGGGACCTTTGGGGAGACCCAGTACTTC CAWTEGRGTGTFGETQYF
TRBJ2-6 - 17 TRBV5-1 - TGCGCCAGCAGCCCCTACTATCCGGCCGCTGGGGCCAACGTCCTGACTTTC CASSPYYPAAGANVLTF
TRBJ2-1 - 13 TRBV2 - TGTGCCAGCAGTGTAGCCGGCTACAATGAGCAGTTCTTC CASSVAGYNEQFF
TRBJ2-7 - 15 TRBV9 TRBD2 TGTGCCAGCAGCCGGGGGGGACTAGCGACCTACGAGCAGTACTTC CASSRGGLATYEQYF
TRBJ2-6 few 18 TRBV27 TRBD1 TGTGCCAGCAGTTTATACGCGACAGGGTCCTCTGGGGCCAACGTCCTGACTTTC CASSLYATGSSGANVLTF
TRBJ1-2 - 13 TRBV25-1 TRBD1 TGTGCCAGCAGTGGAGGACAGGGCGATGGCTACACCTTC CASSGGQGDGYTF
TRBJ2-7 - 14 TRBV4-3 TRBD2 TGCGCCAGCAGCCAAGATAGGGACTACGACGAGCAGTACTTC CASSQDRDYDEQYF
TRBJ2-7 few 13 TRBV29-1 - TGCAGCGTGACTAGGACAGTCCAGGACGAGCAGTACTTC CSVTRTVQDEQYF
TRBJ2-3 - 13 TRBV30 - TGTGCCTGGAGTGTAACCGGCTCAGATACGCAGTATTTT CAWSVTGSDTQYF
TRBJ2-7 few 17 TRBV28 TRBD1 TGTGCCAGCAGTCCCCGGGACAGGGTGGGCCTGCGCTACGAGCAGTACTTC CASSPRDRVGLRYEQYF
TRBJ1-1 few 14 TRBV5-1 - TGCGCCAGCAGGCAGGGACCGGTAAACACTGAAGCTTTCTTT CASRQGPVNTEAFF
TRBJ2-1 few 15 TRBV5-1 - TGCGCCAGCAGCTTGGTTGGGGGAGAGAAGAATGAGCAGTTCTTC CASSLVGGEKNEQFF
TRBJ2-2 - 17 TRBV28 - TGTGCCAGCAGTCCCCCCCGGCATGAAGCTACCACCGGGGAGCTGTTTTTT CASSPPRHEATTGELFF
TRBJ2-1 once 13 TRBV19 - TGTGCCAGTAGTATATCATCCTACAATGAGCAGTTCTTC CASSISSYNEQFF
TRBJ1-2 - 12 TRBV29-1 - TGCAGCGTACCGCGATCCAACTATGGCTACACCTTC CSVPRSNYGYTF
TRBJ1-2 - 12 TRBV7-9 - TGTGCCAGCAGCTTAAATGGCTATGGCTACACCTTC CASSLNGYGYTF
TRBJ2-5 - 15 TRBV18 - TGTGCCAGCTCACCACCAGTGGGACTCCAAGAGACCCAGTACTTC CASSPPVGLQETQYF
TRBJ1-1 - 14 TRBV11-2 - TGTGCCAGCAGCTTAGAGATCCGGAACACTGAAGCTTTCTTT CASSLEIRNTEAFF
TRBJ2-2 once 17 TRBV5-1 TRBD2 TGCGCCAGCACGTCCCCCCTAGCGGGAGGGCCCGCCGGGGAGCTGTTTTTT CASTSPLAGGPAGELFF
TRBJ1-4 - 14 TRBV15 - TGTGCCACCTCGAATTTTGCAACTAATGAAAAACTGTTTTTT CATSNFATNEKLFF
TRBJ2-1 few 15 TRBV29-1 TRBD2 TGCAGCGTAGGGGAGGGACTAGCGGGGGTCAATGAGCAGTTCTTC CSVGEGLAGVNEQFF